Here is one TCR beta chain with its context. Per the germline V gene, CDR1 is GTSNPN and CDR2 is SVGIG (reference sequence). V gave up 2 bases and J gave up 1 base; unmatched junction bases: 5. This CDR3 spans 14 amino acids. These data belong to a study of Ad26.COV2.S vaccination and SARS-CoV-2 variants. The treatment here: about 20 received Ad26.COV2.S at low or high dose, single or two shots; about 5 received placebo; per-sample allocation not given. Samples came from day 63 after the first vaccine or placebo injection. Measured with immunoSEQ multiplex PCR; TCRdb has only the in-frame clones, and not every one. The sample includes 440,000 or so clones, roughly nine tenths of them seen just once.

The sequencing here drew on peripheral blood, taken in a trial of Ad26.COV2.S vaccine versus placebo. The V gene is TRBV30, the J gene TRBJ2-7, with 7 bases fitting TRBD2. The receptor was derived from a person between 18 and 65 years old who received the Ad26.COV2.S COVID-19 vaccine or a placebo. DNA for the CDR3: TGTGCCTGGAGTAAGGCGGGAGAGTCCTACGAGCAGTACTTC. It encodes CAWSKAGESYEQYF.